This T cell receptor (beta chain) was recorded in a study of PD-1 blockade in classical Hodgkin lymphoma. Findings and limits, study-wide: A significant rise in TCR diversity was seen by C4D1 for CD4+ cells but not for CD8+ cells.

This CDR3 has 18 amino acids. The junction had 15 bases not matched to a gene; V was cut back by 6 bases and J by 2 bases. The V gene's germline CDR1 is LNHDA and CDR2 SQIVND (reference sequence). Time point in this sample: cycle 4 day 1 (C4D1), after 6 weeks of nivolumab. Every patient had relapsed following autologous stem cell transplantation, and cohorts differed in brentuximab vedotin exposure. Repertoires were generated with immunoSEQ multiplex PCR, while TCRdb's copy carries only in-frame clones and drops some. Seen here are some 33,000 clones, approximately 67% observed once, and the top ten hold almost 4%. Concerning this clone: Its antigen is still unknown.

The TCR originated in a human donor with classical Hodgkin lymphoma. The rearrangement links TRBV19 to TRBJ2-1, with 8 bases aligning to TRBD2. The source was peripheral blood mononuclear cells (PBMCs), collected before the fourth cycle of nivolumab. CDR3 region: CASSRAPTSGRPYNEQFF. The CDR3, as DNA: TGTGCCAGTAGCCGCGCGCCTACTAGCGGAAGGCCCTACAATGAGCAGTTCTTC.